The clone carrying this TCR beta chain has more than one count but fewer than ten. The antigen remains undetermined. The CDR3 consists of 14 residues. CDR1 is SGHRS, CDR2 YFSETQ, per germline. J gave up 6 bases and V 4 bases, and 5 bases lay outside the gene matches. The study, taken as a whole, reports: Whole repertoires were not studied in the larger cohort, only one V-J beta rearrangement.

Naive CD4+ cells had CD25+ Tregs removed. TCRdb independently ran MiXCR on the 5' RACE reads; one entry per CDR3 protein. This table holds about 54,000 distinct CDR3 sequences, roughly 15% found once. Sequenced input: naive CD4+ T cells sorted from blood. Described subset: naive CD4+ T cells, CD4+CD45RA+CD25-. The V call is TRBV5-1, the J call TRBJ2-2; 8 bases agree with TRBD1. The sequence was collected from a female donor with breast cancer. The CDR3: CASSTRTGPGELFF. CDR3 coding DNA: TGCGCCAGCAGCACCAGGACAGGGCCCGGGGAGCTGTTTTTT.